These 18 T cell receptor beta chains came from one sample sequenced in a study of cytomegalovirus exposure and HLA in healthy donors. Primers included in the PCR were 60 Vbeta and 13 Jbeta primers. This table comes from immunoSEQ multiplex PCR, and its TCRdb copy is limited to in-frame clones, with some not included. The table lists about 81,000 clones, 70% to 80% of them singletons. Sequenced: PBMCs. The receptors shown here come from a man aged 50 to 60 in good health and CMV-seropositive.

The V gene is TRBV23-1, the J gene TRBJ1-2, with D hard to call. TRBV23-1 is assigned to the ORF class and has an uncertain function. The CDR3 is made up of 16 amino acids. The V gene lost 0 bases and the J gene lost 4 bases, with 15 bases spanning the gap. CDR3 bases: TGCGCCAGCAGTCAATCGCTGAGTTTCCTCCCCTATGGCTACACCTTC. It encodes CASSQSLSFLPYGYTF.

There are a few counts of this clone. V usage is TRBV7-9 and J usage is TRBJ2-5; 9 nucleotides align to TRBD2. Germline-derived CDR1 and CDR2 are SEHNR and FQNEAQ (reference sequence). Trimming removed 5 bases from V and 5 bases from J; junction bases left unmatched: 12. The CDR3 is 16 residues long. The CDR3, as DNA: TGTGCCAGCAGCCCCCCCCTGCGGGAGGGCCCCGAGACCCAGTACTTC. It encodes CASSPPLREGPETQYF.

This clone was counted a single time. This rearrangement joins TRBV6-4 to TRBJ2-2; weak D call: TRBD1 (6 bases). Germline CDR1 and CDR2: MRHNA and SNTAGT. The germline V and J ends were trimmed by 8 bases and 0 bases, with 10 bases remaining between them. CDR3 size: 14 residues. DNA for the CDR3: TGTGCCAGCGGGGACAACGCGAACACCGGGGAGCTGTTTTTT. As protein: CASGDNANTGELFF.

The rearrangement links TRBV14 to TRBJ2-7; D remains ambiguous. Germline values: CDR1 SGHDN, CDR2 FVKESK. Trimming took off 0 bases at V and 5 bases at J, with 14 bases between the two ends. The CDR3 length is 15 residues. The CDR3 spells CASSQEDFPRHEQYF. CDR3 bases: TGTGCCAGCAGCCAAGAAGACTTTCCTCGGCACGAGCAGTACTTC. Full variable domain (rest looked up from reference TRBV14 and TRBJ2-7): EAGVTQFPSHSVIEKGQTVTLRCDPISGHDNLYWYRRVMGKEIKFLLHFVKESKQDESGMPNNRFLAERTGGTYSTLKVQPAELEDSGVYFCASSQEDFPRHEQYFGPGTRLTVT.

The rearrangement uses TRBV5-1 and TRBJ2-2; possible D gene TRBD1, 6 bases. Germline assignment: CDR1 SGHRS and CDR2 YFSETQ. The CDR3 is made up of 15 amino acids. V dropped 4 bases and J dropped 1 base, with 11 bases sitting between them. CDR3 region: CASSPRTVNTGELFF. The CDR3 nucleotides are TGCGCCAGCAGCCCGAGGACAGTGAACACCGGGGAGCTGTTTTTT.

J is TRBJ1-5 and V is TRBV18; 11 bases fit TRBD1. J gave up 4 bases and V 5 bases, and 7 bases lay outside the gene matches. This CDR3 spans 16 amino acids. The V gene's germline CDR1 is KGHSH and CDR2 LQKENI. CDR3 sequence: CASSSRDRGKNQPQHF. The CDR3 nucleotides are TGTGCCAGCTCAAGCCGGGACAGGGGGAAAAATCAGCCCCAGCATTTT.

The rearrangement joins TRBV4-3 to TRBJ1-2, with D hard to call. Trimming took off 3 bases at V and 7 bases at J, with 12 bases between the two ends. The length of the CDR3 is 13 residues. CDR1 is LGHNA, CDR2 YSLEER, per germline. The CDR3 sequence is CASSHPGVGGYTF. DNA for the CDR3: TGCGCCAGCAGCCACCCCGGGGTGGGTGGCTACACCTTC.

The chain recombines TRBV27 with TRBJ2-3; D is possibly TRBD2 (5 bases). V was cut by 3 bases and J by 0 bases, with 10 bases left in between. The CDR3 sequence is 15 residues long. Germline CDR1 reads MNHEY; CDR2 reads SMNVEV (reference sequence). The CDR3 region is CASSFRASSTDTQYF. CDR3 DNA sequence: TGTGCCAGCAGTTTTAGGGCTAGCAGCACAGATACGCAGTATTTT.

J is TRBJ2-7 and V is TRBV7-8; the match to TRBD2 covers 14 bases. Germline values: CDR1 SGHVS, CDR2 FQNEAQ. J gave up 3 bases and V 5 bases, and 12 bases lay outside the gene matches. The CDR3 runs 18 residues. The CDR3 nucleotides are TGTGCCAGCAGCCCATACCAAGGGACTAGCGGGAGTCTCTACGAGCAGTACTTC. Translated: CASSPYQGTSGSLYEQYF.

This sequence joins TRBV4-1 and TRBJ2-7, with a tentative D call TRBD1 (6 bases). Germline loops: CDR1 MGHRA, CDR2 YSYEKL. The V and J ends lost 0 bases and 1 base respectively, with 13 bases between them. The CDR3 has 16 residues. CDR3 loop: CASSQDWTAPSYEQYF. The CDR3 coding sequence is TGCGCCAGCAGCCAAGATTGGACAGCGCCATCCTACGAGCAGTACTTC.

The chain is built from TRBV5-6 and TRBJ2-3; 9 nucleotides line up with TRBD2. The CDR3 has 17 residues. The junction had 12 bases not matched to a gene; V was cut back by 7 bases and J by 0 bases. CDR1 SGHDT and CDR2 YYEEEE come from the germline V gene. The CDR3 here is CASDRGAGGPSTDTQYF. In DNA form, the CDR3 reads TGTGCCAGCGACCGGGGGGCGGGAGGGCCCAGCACAGATACGCAGTATTTT.

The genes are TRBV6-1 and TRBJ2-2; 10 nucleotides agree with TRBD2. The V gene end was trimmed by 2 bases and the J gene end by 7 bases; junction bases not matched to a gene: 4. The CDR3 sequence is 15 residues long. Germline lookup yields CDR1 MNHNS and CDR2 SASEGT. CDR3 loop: CASSELAGDFGELFF. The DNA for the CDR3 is TGTGCCAGCAGTGAACTAGCGGGAGATTTCGGGGAGCTGTTTTTT.

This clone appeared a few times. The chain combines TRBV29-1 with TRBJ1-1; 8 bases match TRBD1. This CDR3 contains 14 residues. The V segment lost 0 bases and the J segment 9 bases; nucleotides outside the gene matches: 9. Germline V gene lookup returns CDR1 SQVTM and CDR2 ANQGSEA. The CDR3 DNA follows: TGCAGCGTTGAAGATCTCCTACAGGGGGTCAAAGCTTTCTTT. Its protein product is CSVEDLLQGVKAFF. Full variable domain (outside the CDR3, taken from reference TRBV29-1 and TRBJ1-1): SAVISQKPSRDICQRGTSLTIQCQVDSQVTMMFWYRQQPGQSLTLIATANQGSEATYESGFVIDKFPISRPNLTFSTLTVSNMSPEDSSIYLCSVEDLLQGVKAFFGQGTRLTVV.

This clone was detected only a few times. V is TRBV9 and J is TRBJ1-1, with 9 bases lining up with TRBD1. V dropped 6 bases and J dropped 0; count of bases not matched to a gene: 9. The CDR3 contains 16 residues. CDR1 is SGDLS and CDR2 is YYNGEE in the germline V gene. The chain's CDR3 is CASNRDRDSMNTEAFF. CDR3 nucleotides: TGTGCCAGCAACAGGGACAGGGACTCTATGAACACTGAAGCTTTCTTT.

As DNA, the CDR3 is TGTGCCAGTAGTATTGAAGGGGGTGGCTACACCTTC. This sequence encodes CASSIEGGGYTF. The gene calls are TRBV19 and TRBJ1-2, with TRBD1 as a possible D gene (6 bases). With 3 bases removed from V and 7 bases from J, the gap between germline ends came to 9 bases. The CDR3 loop spans 12 amino acids. CDR1 and CDR2 (germline): LNHDA, SQIVND (reference sequence).

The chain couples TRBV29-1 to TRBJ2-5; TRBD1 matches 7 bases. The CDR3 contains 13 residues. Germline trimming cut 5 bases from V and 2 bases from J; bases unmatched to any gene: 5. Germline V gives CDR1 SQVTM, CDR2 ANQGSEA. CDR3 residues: CSVRRGLQETQYF. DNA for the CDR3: TGCAGCGTTCGAAGGGGGCTTCAAGAGACCCAGTACTTC.

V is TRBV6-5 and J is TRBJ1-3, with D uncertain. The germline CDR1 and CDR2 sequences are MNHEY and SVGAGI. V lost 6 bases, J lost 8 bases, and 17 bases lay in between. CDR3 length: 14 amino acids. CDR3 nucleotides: TGTGCCAGCAGACCTCCCGAGGGAGCGGACACCATATATTTT. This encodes CASRPPEGADTIYF.

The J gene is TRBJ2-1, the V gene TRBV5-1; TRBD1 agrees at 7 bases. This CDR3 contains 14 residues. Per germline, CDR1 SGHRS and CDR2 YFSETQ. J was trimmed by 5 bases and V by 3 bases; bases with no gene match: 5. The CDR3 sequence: CASSSGQTNNEQFF. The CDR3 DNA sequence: TGCGCCAGCAGCTCGGGACAGACAAACAATGAGCAGTTCTTC.